In its sample, the clone carrying this T cell receptor beta chain was seen many times. Antigen unknown. This CDR3 is built from 15 residues. Germline V CDR1 and CDR2: MNHNY, SVGAGI (reference sequence). V was trimmed by 7 bases and J by 0 bases, leaving 13 bases between them. A sample-barcoded 5' primer and a J-beta primer mix were used in a second PCR of roughly 6 to 12 cycles. TCRdb called the 5' RACE reads again in MiXCR, with one record for every CDR3 protein. Of 1.5 million to 2 million distinct CDR3 sequences listed, 28% are singletons. The source of the sample is a study of blood T cells in healthy people across ages. Extraction yielded at least 5 micrograms of total RNA per sample. Overall study results and limits: Higher diversity and more naive CD4+ cells were features of long-lived donors, compared to aged donors.

This sequence originates from a woman aged 25-40 years in good health. The sequenced material came from blood. The V and J genes are TRBV6-6 and TRBJ2-4; D is possibly TRBD2 (5 bases). The CDR3 sequence is CASTPPGRAKNIQYF. CDR3 sequence (DNA): TGTGCCAGCACCCCGCCGGGGAGAGCCAAAAACATTCAGTACTTC.